This TCR beta chain was identified during a study of cytomegalovirus exposure and HLA in healthy donors. This clone came up once. Its target is unknown. The PCR had 60 Vbeta and 13 Jbeta primers. TCRdb keeps only in-frame clones here, not all; method: immunoSEQ multiplex PCR. The top ten clones hold roughly 11% of a sample with fewer than 80,000 clones, around 74% of them seen once. Study-level findings and limits: A later examination showed that TCR association rates differed by HLA locus, with DRB1 most and HLA-C fewest. Clonal expansion was found to be greater in HLA-associated TCR beta chains than in equally common others in a later analysis.

Germline CDR1 and CDR2: SEHNR and FQNEAQ (reference sequence). The CDR3 runs to 15 residues. V lost 4 bases and J lost 4, with 13 bases in between. Donors consisted of healthy bone marrow donors. The sequenced sample consisted of PBMCs. This TCR was recovered from a woman aged 60-75 years in good health and CMV-seropositive. The chain couples TRBV7-9 to TRBJ1-4; the D gene is possibly TRBD1 (5 bases). The CDR3 nucleotides read TGTGCCAGCAGCTCCTGGACGGGGGGTAATGAAAAACTGTTTTTT. This translates into CASSSWTGGNEKLFF. Full variable domain (rest looked up from reference TRBV7-9 and TRBJ1-4): DTGVSQNPRHKITKRGQNVTFRCDPISEHNRLYWYRQTLGQGPEFLTYFQNEAQLEKSRLLSDRFSAERPKGSFSTLEIQRTEQGDSAMYLCASSSWTGGNEKLFFGSGTQLSVL.